These T cell receptor beta chains were read from a single sample in a study of CD8+ T cells in alopecia areata. Some clones are missing from TCRdb's copy, which holds only in-frame ones; the method was immunoSEQ multiplex PCR. The sample carries under 250,000 clones, 50% to 65% recorded once. The specimen comprised CD4+ T cells sorted from blood, sampled at week 0. All receptors come from a human donor with alopecia areata. The CDR3 runs from the conserved cysteine through the conserved F or W. Each record gives: D gene, V gene, J gene, clone size, CDR3 protein, CDR3 DNA. A D gene is named only where the DNA matches it firmly. Expanded clones get a size class; other rows say once, few or many, or leave the size out.

D gene: -
V gene: TRBV6-5
J gene: TRBJ1-1
clone size: -
CDR3 protein: CASSITGSSEAFF
CDR3 DNA: TGTGCCAGCAGTATTACAGGGAGTTCTGAAGCTTTCTTT

D gene: -
V gene: TRBV27
J gene: TRBJ1-1
clone size: -
CDR3 protein: CASSARAGVNTEAFF
CDR3 DNA: TGTGCCAGCAGTGCCAGGGCCGGGGTGAACACTGAAGCTTTCTTT

D gene: TRBD1
V gene: TRBV29-1
J gene: TRBJ1-3
clone size: many
CDR3 protein: CSVDRQGAFGNTIYF
CDR3 DNA: TGCAGCGTTGACCGGCAGGGGGCGTTTGGAAACACCATATATTTT

D gene: -
V gene: TRBV9
J gene: TRBJ1-2
clone size: -
CDR3 protein: CASRQNYGYTF
CDR3 DNA: TGTGCCAGCAGGCAGAACTATGGCTACACCTTC

D gene: -
V gene: TRBV7-8
J gene: TRBJ2-1
clone size: -
CDR3 protein: CASSRAGIQSEQFF
CDR3 DNA: TGTGCCAGCAGCCGAGCAGGGATCCAGAGCGAGCAGTTCTTC

D gene: -
V gene: TRBV11-2
J gene: TRBJ2-4
clone size: -
CDR3 protein: CASSLDRTRGNIQYF
CDR3 DNA: TGTGCCAGCAGCTTAGATAGGACTAGGGGGAACATTCAGTACTTC

D gene: TRBD2
V gene: TRBV30
J gene: TRBJ2-1
clone size: few
CDR3 protein: CAWSRGSSVDEQFF
CDR3 DNA: TGTGCCTGGAGTCGCGGGAGTTCGGTCGATGAGCAGTTCTTC

D gene: TRBD1
V gene: TRBV25-1
J gene: TRBJ2-1
clone size: -
CDR3 protein: CASSESGTGFHEQFF
CDR3 DNA: TGTGCCAGCAGTGAATCCGGGACAGGGTTCCATGAGCAGTTCTTC

D gene: TRBD1
V gene: TRBV5-1
J gene: TRBJ2-7
clone size: -
CDR3 protein: CASSFEGQGNREQYF
CDR3 DNA: TGCGCCAGCAGCTTCGAAGGACAGGGGAACCGCGAGCAGTACTTC

D gene: -
V gene: TRBV30
J gene: TRBJ1-1
clone size: -
CDR3 protein: CAWSRHPNTEAFF
CDR3 DNA: TGTGCCTGGAGTCGCCACCCAAACACTGAAGCTTTCTTT

D gene: -
V gene: TRBV7-9
J gene: TRBJ2-2
clone size: -
CDR3 protein: CASSSLLNTGELFF
CDR3 DNA: TGTGCCAGCAGCTCACTACTGAACACCGGGGAGCTGTTTTTT

D gene: -
V gene: TRBV30
J gene: TRBJ2-5
clone size: once
CDR3 protein: CAWSVRMGRETQYF
CDR3 DNA: TGTGCCTGGAGTGTTCGTATGGGTCGGGAGACCCAGTACTTC

D gene: TRBD1
V gene: TRBV27
J gene: TRBJ1-2
clone size: -
CDR3 protein: CASGTGVYGYTF
CDR3 DNA: TGTGCCAGCGGGACAGGAGTTTATGGCTACACCTTC

D gene: TRBD1
V gene: TRBV7-6
J gene: TRBJ2-5
clone size: -
CDR3 protein: CASSSRQGRETQYF
CDR3 DNA: TGTGCCAGCAGCTCGCGACAGGGTAGGGAGACCCAGTACTTC

D gene: -
V gene: TRBV6-5
J gene: TRBJ2-1
clone size: -
CDR3 protein: CASSPGTLYNEQFF
CDR3 DNA: TGTGCCAGCAGTCCCGGGACTCTCTACAATGAGCAGTTCTTC

D gene: -
V gene: TRBV7-3
J gene: TRBJ2-5
clone size: few
CDR3 protein: CASSLIGGASETQYF
CDR3 DNA: TGTGCCAGCAGCTTAATCGGGGGAGCCTCCGAGACCCAGTACTTC

D gene: -
V gene: TRBV9
J gene: TRBJ1-5
clone size: -
CDR3 protein: CASSVDERAGQPQHF
CDR3 DNA: TGTGCCAGCAGCGTAGATGAAAGGGCCGGGCAGCCCCAGCATTTT

D gene: TRBD1
V gene: TRBV30
J gene: TRBJ2-7
clone size: few
CDR3 protein: CAWFTDRGYEQYF
CDR3 DNA: TGTGCCTGGTTCACGGACAGGGGCTACGAGCAGTACTTC

D gene: -
V gene: TRBV5-1
J gene: TRBJ2-2
clone size: many
CDR3 protein: CASSLASSSNTGELFF
CDR3 DNA: TGCGCCAGCAGCTTGGCCTCTTCCTCGAACACCGGGGAGCTGTTTTTT

D gene: TRBD1
V gene: TRBV20-1
J gene: TRBJ1-6
clone size: -
CDR3 protein: CSVPSRQGLHF
CDR3 DNA: TGCAGTGTCCCGTCTCGACAGGGGCTCCACTTT

D gene: TRBD1
V gene: TRBV15
J gene: TRBJ1-4
clone size: -
CDR3 protein: CATSRAGTAIGKLFF
CDR3 DNA: TGTGCCACCAGCAGAGCCGGGACAGCTATAGGAAAACTGTTTTTT

D gene: -
V gene: TRBV10-3
J gene: TRBJ2-3
clone size: few
CDR3 protein: CAILARSGTDTQYF
CDR3 DNA: TGTGCCATCCTAGCTCGGAGTGGCACAGATACGCAGTATTTT

D gene: TRBD1
V gene: TRBV15
J gene: TRBJ1-6
clone size: -
CDR3 protein: CATSRRTGRNSPLHF
CDR3 DNA: TGTGCCACCAGCAGGCGGACAGGGAGGAATTCACCCCTCCACTTT

D gene: TRBD1
V gene: TRBV5-6
J gene: TRBJ2-3
clone size: -
CDR3 protein: CASSRSRDRGRTDTQYF
CDR3 DNA: TGTGCCAGCAGCCGGTCCCGGGACAGGGGGCGAACAGATACGCAGTATTTT

D gene: TRBD1
V gene: TRBV29-1
J gene: TRBJ1-1
clone size: few
CDR3 protein: CSVIQGDHTEAFF
CDR3 DNA: TGCAGCGTGATACAGGGGGATCACACTGAAGCTTTCTTT

D gene: -
V gene: TRBV6-5
J gene: TRBJ2-1
clone size: -
CDR3 protein: CASSRTFLGGQFF
CDR3 DNA: TGTGCCAGCAGTCGAACTTTTTTGGGGGGGCAGTTCTTC

D gene: -
V gene: TRBV7-9
J gene: TRBJ1-5
clone size: few
CDR3 protein: CASSLRDQPQHF
CDR3 DNA: TGTGCCAGCAGCTTAAGGGATCAGCCCCAGCATTTT

D gene: -
V gene: TRBV7-2
J gene: TRBJ1-4
clone size: -
CDR3 protein: CASSLAREARGEKLFF
CDR3 DNA: TGTGCCAGCAGCTTAGCAAGGGAAGCGCGGGGTGAAAAACTGTTTTTT

D gene: -
V gene: TRBV19
J gene: TRBJ1-2
clone size: few
CDR3 protein: CASSLLDRNYGYTF
CDR3 DNA: TGTGCCAGTAGTCTACTCGACAGGAACTATGGCTACACCTTC

D gene: -
V gene: TRBV7-2
J gene: TRBJ2-4
clone size: -
CDR3 protein: CASSLGPAGNIQYF
CDR3 DNA: TGTGCCAGCAGCTTAGGACCAGCCGGGAACATTCAGTACTTC

D gene: -
V gene: TRBV30
J gene: TRBJ2-7
clone size: -
CDR3 protein: CAWSHSYEQYF
CDR3 DNA: TGTGCCTGGAGCCACTCCTACGAGCAGTACTTC

D gene: -
V gene: TRBV2
J gene: TRBJ2-7
clone size: -
CDR3 protein: CASSIDGGYEQYF
CDR3 DNA: TGTGCCAGCAGTATTGACGGGGGCTACGAGCAGTACTTC

D gene: TRBD1
V gene: TRBV5-4
J gene: TRBJ1-6
clone size: -
CDR3 protein: CASSLGARTGNSPLHF
CDR3 DNA: TGTGCCAGCAGCTTGGGAGCCAGGACAGGGAATTCACCCCTCCACTTT

D gene: -
V gene: TRBV6-5
J gene: TRBJ2-5
clone size: -
CDR3 protein: CATGRVETQYF
CDR3 DNA: TGTGCCACCGGTAGGGTGGAGACCCAGTACTTC

D gene: -
V gene: TRBV19
J gene: TRBJ1-5
clone size: -
CDR3 protein: CASSPYRVGNQPQHF
CDR3 DNA: TGTGCCAGTAGTCCTTACAGAGTTGGCAATCAGCCCCAGCATTTT

D gene: -
V gene: TRBV9
J gene: TRBJ2-3
clone size: -
CDR3 protein: CASSAAHSSTDTQYF
CDR3 DNA: TGTGCCAGCAGCGCGGCGCACTCTAGCACAGATACGCAGTATTTT

D gene: -
V gene: TRBV20-1
J gene: TRBJ1-1
clone size: few
CDR3 protein: CSAREGHSAFF
CDR3 DNA: TGCAGTGCTAGAGAAGGACACTCTGCTTTCTTT

D gene: TRBD1
V gene: TRBV29-1
J gene: TRBJ1-6
clone size: -
CDR3 protein: CSASTGGQSPLHF
CDR3 DNA: TGCAGCGCATCGACAGGGGGCCAGTCACCCCTCCACTTT

D gene: -
V gene: TRBV4-2
J gene: TRBJ2-5
clone size: -
CDR3 protein: CASSQAQGRETQYF
CDR3 DNA: TGTGCCAGCAGCCAGGCACAGGGGAGGGAGACCCAGTACTTC

D gene: -
V gene: TRBV5-1
J gene: TRBJ1-5
clone size: few
CDR3 protein: CASSPSGGVEQPQHF
CDR3 DNA: TGCGCCAGCAGCCCTAGCGGGGGCGTGGAACAGCCCCAGCATTTT

D gene: TRBD1
V gene: TRBV29-1
J gene: TRBJ1-2
clone size: -
CDR3 protein: CSVALGQGYGYTF
CDR3 DNA: TGCAGCGTTGCCCTCGGACAGGGGTATGGCTACACCTTC

D gene: -
V gene: TRBV29-1
J gene: TRBJ2-3
clone size: -
CDR3 protein: CSVEGQYTDTQYF
CDR3 DNA: TGCAGCGTTGAGGGCCAGTACACAGATACGCAGTATTTT

D gene: -
V gene: TRBV14
J gene: TRBJ1-3
clone size: -
CDR3 protein: CASSQDIGGNTIYF
CDR3 DNA: TGTGCCAGCAGCCAAGATATAGGAGGAAACACCATATATTTT

D gene: -
V gene: TRBV7-2
J gene: TRBJ2-7
clone size: few
CDR3 protein: CASSFDRYSYEQYF
CDR3 DNA: TGTGCCAGCAGCTTTGATCGGTACTCCTACGAGCAGTACTTC

D gene: -
V gene: TRBV25-1
J gene: TRBJ2-4
clone size: -
CDR3 protein: CASTGPKNIQYF
CDR3 DNA: TGTGCCAGCACCGGGCCCAAAAACATTCAGTACTTC

D gene: -
V gene: TRBV6-5
J gene: TRBJ1-4
clone size: -
CDR3 protein: CASSSAQLGRQFF
CDR3 DNA: TGTGCCAGCAGCTCGGCCCAACTAGGGAGGCAGTTTTTT

D gene: -
V gene: TRBV29-1
J gene: TRBJ1-1
clone size: -
CDR3 protein: CSVAGTPNTEAFF
CDR3 DNA: TGCAGCGTTGCCGGGACACCGAACACTGAAGCTTTCTTT

D gene: -
V gene: TRBV5-1
J gene: TRBJ2-7
clone size: -
CDR3 protein: CASSRNSYEQYF
CDR3 DNA: TGCGCCAGCAGCCGAAACTCCTACGAGCAGTACTTC

D gene: -
V gene: TRBV5-1
J gene: TRBJ2-1
clone size: -
CDR3 protein: CASSAGPPRLFF
CDR3 DNA: TGCGCCAGCAGCGCCGGACCACCGAGGTTGTTCTTC

D gene: -
V gene: TRBV20-1
J gene: TRBJ2-7
clone size: -
CDR3 protein: CSALETYEQYF
CDR3 DNA: TGCAGTGCCCTAGAAACCTACGAGCAGTACTTC

D gene: TRBD1
V gene: TRBV10-3
J gene: TRBJ1-1
clone size: once
CDR3 protein: CAISEDRGMNTEAFF
CDR3 DNA: TGTGCCATCAGTGAGGACAGGGGCATGAACACTGAAGCTTTCTTT